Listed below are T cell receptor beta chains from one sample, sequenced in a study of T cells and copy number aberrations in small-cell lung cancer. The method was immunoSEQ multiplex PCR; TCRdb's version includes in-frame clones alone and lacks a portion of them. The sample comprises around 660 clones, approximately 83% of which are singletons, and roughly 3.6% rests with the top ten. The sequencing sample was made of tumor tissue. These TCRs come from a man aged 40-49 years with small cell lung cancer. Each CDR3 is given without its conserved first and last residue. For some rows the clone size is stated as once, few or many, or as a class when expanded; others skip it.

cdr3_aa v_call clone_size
ASSYSTSGRRTGELV TRBV6-7 -
ASRISVDNEQF TRBV7-9 -
AITGPGASEQY TRBV10-3 -
ASTLGLAHTDTQY TRBV9 -
ASSTQGFSYEQY TRBV6-1 -
ASSYSPSGGETQY TRBV6-6 -
ATIDSPLH TRBV6-5 -
ASTFSRRTGELF TRBV19 few
ARRINRVPFPWGEQF TRBV5-3 -
ASNSGERGTYEQY TRBV11-3 -
ASSPGLGLEETQY TRBV5-1 -
ASSLAAGIGNTIY TRBV7-3 -
ASSPGREGEAF TRBV4-1 -
ASSLLGDRGETQY TRBV5-4 -
ASSQAGDTGELF TRBV4-3 -
AWSNPGTDTQY TRBV30 once
ASSQTTVTLGAF TRBV6-6 -
ASSQRLPGELF TRBV4-1 -
ASSNGGTEAF TRBV27 -
ASSLAVGSYEQY TRBV5-8 -
ASSLFSGRSYNEQF TRBV11-2 -
ASSLGAYYGYT TRBV5-8 -
ASSGHQNIQY TRBV7-9 -
ASSLGVGTPSYGYT TRBV7-9 once
ASSPGNSYEQY TRBV18 -
ASSLEQSTDTQY TRBV5-1 -
ASSFTIGTQY TRBV7-2 -
ASSLERGINTDTQY TRBV5-5 -
ASSPRVLNEQF TRBV18 -
ASSPGAGRVYGNQPQH TRBV27 -
ASSLNPIGSDTGELF TRBV7-3 once
ASRFDRGHNSPLH TRBV19 once
ASSLSEMGLANTGELF TRBV7-2 -
ASSSPTTGELF TRBV7-3 -
ASSPRDRGPGELF TRBV9 few
ASSHMAEAF TRBV2 -
ASSEGFPDSPLH TRBV2 -
AWSVMNTEAF TRBV30 -
AWSVGSGRVEQY TRBV30 -
ASSQDRGFTDTQY TRBV4-1 -
ASSLGTSNEQY TRBV5-1 -
AWAIAGGTDTQY TRBV30 -
ASSQDATRYQETQY TRBV4-2 -
ASSRGVTDTQY TRBV9 few